This TCR beta chain was obtained from a study of tumor-infiltrating lymphocytes in oesophageal squamous cell carcinoma. V was clipped by 2 bases and J by 10 bases; unmatched bases: 2. From germline, CDR1 is SGHRS and CDR2 YFSETQ. The CDR3 sequence is 12 residues long. Concerning this clonotype: A much larger clonotype is one base distant, so this may be a read error.

A single record per CDR3 protein comes from TCRdb applying MiXCR to the PCR reads. The repertoire holds over 10,000 distinct CDR3 sequences, with 45% to 55% as singletons. This receptor was identified in a male donor with esophageal squamous cell carcinoma. This rearrangement joins TRBV5-1 to TRBJ2-1, with 8 bases that match TRBD1. Sequences were obtained from normal esophageal tissue next to the tumor. The CDR3 here is CASSFDRGEQFF. In DNA form, the CDR3 reads TGCGCCAGCAGCTTTGACAGGGGAGAGCAGTTCTTC.